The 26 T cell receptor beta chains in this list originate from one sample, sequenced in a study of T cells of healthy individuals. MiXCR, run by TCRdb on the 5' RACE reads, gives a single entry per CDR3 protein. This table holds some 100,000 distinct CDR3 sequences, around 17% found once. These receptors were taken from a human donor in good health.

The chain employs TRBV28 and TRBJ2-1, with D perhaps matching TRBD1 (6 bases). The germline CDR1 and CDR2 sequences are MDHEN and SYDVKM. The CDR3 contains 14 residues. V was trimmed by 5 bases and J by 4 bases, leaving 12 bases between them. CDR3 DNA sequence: TGTGCCAGCAGTGAAGGGACACCTTACAATGAGCAGTTCTTC. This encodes CASSEGTPYNEQFF.

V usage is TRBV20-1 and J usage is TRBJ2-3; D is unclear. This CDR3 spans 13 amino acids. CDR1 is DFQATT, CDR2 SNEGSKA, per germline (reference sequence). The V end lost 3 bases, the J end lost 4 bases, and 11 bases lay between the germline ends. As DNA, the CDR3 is TGCAGTGCTAGTATGGTGCCTTCAGATACGCAGTATTTT. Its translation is CSASMVPSDTQYF.

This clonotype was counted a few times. The chain's CDR3 is CASDSGTGAYNEQFF. The CDR3 nucleotides read TGTGCCAGTGACTCCGGGACCGGAGCTTACAATGAGCAGTTCTTC. The chain couples TRBV27 to TRBJ2-1, with D perhaps being TRBD1 or TRBD2 (5 bases each). Germline V gene sequence: CDR1 MNHEY, CDR2 SMNVEV (reference sequence). The V gene lost 9 bases and the J gene lost 4 bases, with 19 bases spanning the gap. The CDR3 totals 15 residues.

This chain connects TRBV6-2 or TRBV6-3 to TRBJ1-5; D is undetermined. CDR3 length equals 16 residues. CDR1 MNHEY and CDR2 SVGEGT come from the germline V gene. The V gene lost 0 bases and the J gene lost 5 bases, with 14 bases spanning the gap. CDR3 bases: TGTGCCAGCAGTTACTCGAGCGGGGTCGGGGATCAGCCCCAGCATTTT. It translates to CASSYSSGVGDQPQHF.

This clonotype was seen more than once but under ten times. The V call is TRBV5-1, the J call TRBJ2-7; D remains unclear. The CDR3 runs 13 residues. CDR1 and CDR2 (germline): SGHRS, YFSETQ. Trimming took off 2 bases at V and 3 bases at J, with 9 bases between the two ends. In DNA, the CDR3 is TGCGCCAGCAGCTTTAACAACGGCTACGAGCAGTACTTC. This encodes CASSFNNGYEQYF. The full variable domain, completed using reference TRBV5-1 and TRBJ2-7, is KAGVTQTPRYLIKTRGQQVTLSCSPISGHRSVSWYQQTPGQGLQFLFEYFSETQRNKGNFPGRFSGRQFSNSRSEMNVSTLELGDSALYLCASSFNNGYEQYFGPGTRLTVT.

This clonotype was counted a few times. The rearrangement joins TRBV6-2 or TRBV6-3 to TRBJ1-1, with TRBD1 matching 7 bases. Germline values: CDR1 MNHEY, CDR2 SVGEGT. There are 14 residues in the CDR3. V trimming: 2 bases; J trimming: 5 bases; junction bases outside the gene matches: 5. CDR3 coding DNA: TGTGCCAGCAGTTACGTGGCCAGGGGGACTGAAGCTTTCTTT. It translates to CASSYVARGTEAFF.

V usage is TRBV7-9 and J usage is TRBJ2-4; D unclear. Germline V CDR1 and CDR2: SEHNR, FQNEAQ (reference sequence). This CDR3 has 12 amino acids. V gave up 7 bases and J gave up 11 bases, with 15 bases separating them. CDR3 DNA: TGTGCCAGCACCCCGGACCGAGGCGTTCAGTACTTC. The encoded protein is CASTPDRGVQYF. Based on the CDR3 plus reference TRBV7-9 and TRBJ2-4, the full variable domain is DTGVSQNPRHKITKRGQNVTFRCDPISEHNRLYWYRQTLGQGPEFLTYFQNEAQLEKSRLLSDRFSAERPKGSFSTLEIQRTEQGDSAMYLCASTPDRGVQYFGAGTRLSVL.

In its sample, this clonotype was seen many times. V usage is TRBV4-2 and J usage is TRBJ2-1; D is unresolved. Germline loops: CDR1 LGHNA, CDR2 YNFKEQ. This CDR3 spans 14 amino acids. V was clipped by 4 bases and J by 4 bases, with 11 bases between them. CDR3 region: CASSLGMGYNEQFF. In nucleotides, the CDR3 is TGTGCCAGCAGCCTGGGGATGGGTTACAATGAGCAGTTCTTC.

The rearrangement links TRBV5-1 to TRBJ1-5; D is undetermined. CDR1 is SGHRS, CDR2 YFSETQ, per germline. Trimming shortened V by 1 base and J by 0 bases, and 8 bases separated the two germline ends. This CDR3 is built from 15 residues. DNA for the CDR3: TGCGCCAGCAGCTTGATGCCGAATAGCAATCAGCCCCAGCATTTT. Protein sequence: CASSLMPNSNQPQHF.

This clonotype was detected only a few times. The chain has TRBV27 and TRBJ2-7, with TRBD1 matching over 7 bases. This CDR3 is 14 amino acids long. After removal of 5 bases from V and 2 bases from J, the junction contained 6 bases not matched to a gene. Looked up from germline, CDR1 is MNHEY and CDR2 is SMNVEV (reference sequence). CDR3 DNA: TGTGCCAGCAGTCCGACAGGGCCCACCTACGAGCAGTACTTC. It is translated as CASSPTGPTYEQYF.

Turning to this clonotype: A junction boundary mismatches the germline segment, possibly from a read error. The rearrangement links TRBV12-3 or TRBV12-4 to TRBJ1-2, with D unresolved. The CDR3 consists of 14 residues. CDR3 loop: CASSLERTRYGYTF. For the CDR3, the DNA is TGTGCCAGCAGCTTAGAAAGGACCCGCTATGGCTACACCTTC.

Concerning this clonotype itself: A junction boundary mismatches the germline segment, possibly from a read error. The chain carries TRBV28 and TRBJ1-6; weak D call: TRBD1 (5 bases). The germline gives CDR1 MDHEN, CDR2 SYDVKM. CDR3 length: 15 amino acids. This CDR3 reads CASLSRGPSNSHLHF. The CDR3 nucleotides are TGTGCCAGCCTCTCCCGGGGACCCTCAAATTCACACCTCCACTTT.

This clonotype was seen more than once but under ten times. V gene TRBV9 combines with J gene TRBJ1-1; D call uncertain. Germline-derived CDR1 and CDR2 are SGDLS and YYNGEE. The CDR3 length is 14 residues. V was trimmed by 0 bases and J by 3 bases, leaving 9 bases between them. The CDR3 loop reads CASSVEPGDTEAFF. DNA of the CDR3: TGTGCCAGCAGCGTAGAACCTGGTGACACTGAAGCTTTCTTT.

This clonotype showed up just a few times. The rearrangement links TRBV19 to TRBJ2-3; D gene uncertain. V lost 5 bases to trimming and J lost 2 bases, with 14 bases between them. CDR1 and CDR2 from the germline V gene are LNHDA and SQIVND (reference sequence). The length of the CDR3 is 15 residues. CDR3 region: CASSLEWRSTDTQYF. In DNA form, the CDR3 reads TGTGCCAGTAGTCTCGAGTGGCGGTCCACAGATACGCAGTATTTT.

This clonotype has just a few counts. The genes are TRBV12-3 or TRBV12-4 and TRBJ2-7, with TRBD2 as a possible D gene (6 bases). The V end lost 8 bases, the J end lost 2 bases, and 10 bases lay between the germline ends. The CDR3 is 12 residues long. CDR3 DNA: TGTGCCAGCTCGGGGGTTCCCTACGAGCAGTACTTC. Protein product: CASSGVPYEQYF.

The CDR3 region is CSARDGTYNEQFF. The CDR3 DNA sequence: TGCAGTGCTAGAGATGGTACCTACAATGAGCAGTTCTTC. The chain joins TRBV20-1 to TRBJ2-1; D uncertain. This CDR3 region has 13 residues. Trimming took 0 bases from V and 2 from J, leaving 5 bases between them. Germline V lookup: CDR1 DFQATT, CDR2 SNEGSKA (reference sequence).

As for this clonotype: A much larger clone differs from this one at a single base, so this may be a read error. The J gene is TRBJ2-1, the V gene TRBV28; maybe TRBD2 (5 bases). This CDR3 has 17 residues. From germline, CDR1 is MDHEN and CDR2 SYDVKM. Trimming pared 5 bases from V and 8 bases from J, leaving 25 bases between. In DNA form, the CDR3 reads TGTGCCAGCAGTCCCCACCGATCTAGCTGGAGTGACCATGAGCAGTTCTTC. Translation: CASSPHRSSWSDHEQFF.

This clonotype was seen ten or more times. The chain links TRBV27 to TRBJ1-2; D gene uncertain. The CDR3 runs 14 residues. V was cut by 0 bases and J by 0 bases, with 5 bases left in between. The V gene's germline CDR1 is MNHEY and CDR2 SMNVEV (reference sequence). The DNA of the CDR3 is TGTGCCAGCAGTTTATCAGTAGCTAACTATGGCTACACCTTC. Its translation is CASSLSVANYGYTF.

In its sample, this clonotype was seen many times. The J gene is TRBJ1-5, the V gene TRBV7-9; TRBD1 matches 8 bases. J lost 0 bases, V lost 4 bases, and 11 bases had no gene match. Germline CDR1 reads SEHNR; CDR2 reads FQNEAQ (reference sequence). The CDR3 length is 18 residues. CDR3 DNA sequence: TGTGCCAGCAGCTCTGGACAGGGAGATGGGTATAGCAATCAGCCCCAGCATTTT. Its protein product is CASSSGQGDGYSNQPQHF.

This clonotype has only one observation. CDR3: CASSFALAGEETQYF. DNA for the CDR3: TGTGCCAGCAGTTTTGCGCTAGCGGGAGAGGAGACCCAGTACTTC. The chain combines TRBV28 with TRBJ2-5, with TRBD2 identical over 10 bases. The V gene end was trimmed by 3 bases and the J gene end by 5 bases; junction bases not matched to a gene: 6. This CDR3 comprises 15 residues. CDR1 is MDHEN, CDR2 SYDVKM, per germline.

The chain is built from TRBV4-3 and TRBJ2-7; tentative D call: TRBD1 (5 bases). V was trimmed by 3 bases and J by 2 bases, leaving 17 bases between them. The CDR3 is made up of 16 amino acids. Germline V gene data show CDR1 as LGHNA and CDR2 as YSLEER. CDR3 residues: CASSQAAGSLTYEQYF. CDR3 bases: TGCGCCAGCAGCCAGGCAGCAGGGTCCTTAACCTACGAGCAGTACTTC.

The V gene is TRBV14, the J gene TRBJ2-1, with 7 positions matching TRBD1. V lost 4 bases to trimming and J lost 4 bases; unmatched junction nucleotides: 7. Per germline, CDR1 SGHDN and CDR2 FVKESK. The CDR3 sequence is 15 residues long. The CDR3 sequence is CASSPDRVGYNEQFF. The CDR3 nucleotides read TGTGCCAGCAGCCCCGACAGGGTGGGTTACAATGAGCAGTTCTTC.

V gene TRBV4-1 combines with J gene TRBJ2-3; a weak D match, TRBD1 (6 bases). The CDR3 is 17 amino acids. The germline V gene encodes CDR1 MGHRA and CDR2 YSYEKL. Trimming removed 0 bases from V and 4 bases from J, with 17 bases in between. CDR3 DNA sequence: TGCGCCAGCAGCCAAGATGTGGCCAGGGGTTTATCAGATACGCAGTATTTT. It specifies CASSQDVARGLSDTQYF.

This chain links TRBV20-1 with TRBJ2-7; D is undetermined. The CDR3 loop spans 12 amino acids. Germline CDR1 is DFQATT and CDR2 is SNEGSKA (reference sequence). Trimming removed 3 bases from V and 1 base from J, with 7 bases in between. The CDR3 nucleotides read TGCAGTGCTAGCAAGCAATCCTACGAGCAGTACTTC. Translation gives CSASKQSYEQYF.

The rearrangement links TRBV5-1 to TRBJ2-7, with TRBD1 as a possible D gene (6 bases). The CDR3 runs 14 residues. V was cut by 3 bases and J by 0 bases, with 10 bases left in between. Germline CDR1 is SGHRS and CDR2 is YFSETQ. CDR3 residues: CASSYRTDSYEQYF. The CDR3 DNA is TGCGCCAGCAGCTACCGGACAGACTCCTACGAGCAGTACTTC. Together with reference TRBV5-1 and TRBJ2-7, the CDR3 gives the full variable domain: KAGVTQTPRYLIKTRGQQVTLSCSPISGHRSVSWYQQTPGQGLQFLFEYFSETQRNKGNFPGRFSGRQFSNSRSEMNVSTLELGDSALYLCASSYRTDSYEQYFGPGTRLTVT.

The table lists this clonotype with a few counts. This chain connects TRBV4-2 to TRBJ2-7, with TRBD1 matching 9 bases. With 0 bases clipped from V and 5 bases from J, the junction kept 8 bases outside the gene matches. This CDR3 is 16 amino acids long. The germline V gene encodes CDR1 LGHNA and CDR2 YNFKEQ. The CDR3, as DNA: TGTGCCAGCAGCCAAGAGGAAGGACAGGGGTGGAACGAGCAGTACTTC. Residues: CASSQEEGQGWNEQYF.